The 27 T cell receptor beta chains reported below all come from one sample, sequenced in a study of shared clonotypes between healthy human individuals. Data came from immunoSEQ multiplex PCR; TCRdb stores just in-frame clones and leaves some out. The sample includes about 1,900,000 clones, 85% to 95% of them seen just once. CD45RO-negative, CCR7-positively selected cells formed the naive CD8 fraction, excluding terminally differentiated effector memory CD45RA+ cells. The sequencing input was naive CD8+ T cells sorted from blood. The source of these receptors is a man younger than 35 in good health.

CDR3 in DNA: TGTGCCAGCAGCCCCTGGGGGGTATTAGATACGCAGTATTTT. Its translation is CASSPWGVLDTQYF. The J gene is TRBJ2-3, the V gene TRBV9; D might be TRBD2 (6 bases). The CDR3 totals 14 residues. The germline CDR1 and CDR2 sequences are SGDLS and YYNGEE. Trimming cost V 4 bases and J 5 bases, with 14 bases left between them.

This chain links TRBV5-1 with TRBJ2-5, with D unclear. Trimming stripped 6 bases from V and 2 bases from J, with 14 bases between. CDR1 SGHRS and CDR2 YFSETQ come from the germline V gene. The CDR3 is 14 amino acids. The CDR3 bases are TGCGCCAGCACCCGACGAGGAAATCAAGAGACCCAGTACTTC. Its translation: CASTRRGNQETQYF.

Concerning this clone: One end of the junction is discordant with germline, which a read error may explain. This chain joins TRBV2 and TRBJ2-3; 8 bases fit TRBD2. This CDR3 contains 15 residues. Germline V gene data show CDR1 as SNHLY and CDR2 as FYNNEI. CDR3 sequence reads: CASREAGASTDTQYF. CDR3 in DNA: TGTGCCAGCAGGGAAGCGGGAGCCAGCACAGATACGCAGTATTTT. The variable domain in full, completed from reference TRBV2 and TRBJ2-3, reads EPEVTQTPSHQVTQMGQEVILRCVPISNHLYFYWYRQILGQKVEFLVSFYNNEISEKSEIFDDQFSVERPDGSNFTLKIRSTKLEDSAMYFCASREAGASTDTQYFGPGTRLTVL.

This clone appeared once. The chain joins TRBV9 to TRBJ2-3, with 11 bases aligning to TRBD2. Per the germline V gene, CDR1 is SGDLS and CDR2 is YYNGEE. The CDR3 sequence is 16 residues long. V trimming: 4 bases; J trimming: 6 bases; junction bases outside the gene matches: 10. DNA of the CDR3: TGTGCCAGCAGCCCTGGGGATAGCGGGAGGGCCGATACGCAGTATTTT. This encodes CASSPGDSGRADTQYF.

The chain has TRBV9 and TRBJ2-7; TRBD2 matches 16 bases. The V segment lost 4 bases and the J segment 7 bases; nucleotides outside the gene matches: 5. The CDR3 runs to 15 residues. From germline, CDR1 is SGDLS and CDR2 YYNGEE. The CDR3 protein is CASSSGLAGGGEQYF. CDR3 nucleotides: TGTGCCAGCAGCTCGGGACTAGCGGGAGGGGGAGAGCAGTACTTC.

DNA for the CDR3: TGTGCCAGCAGCTCAGGGACAGGGTTTAGTGAGACCCAGTACTTC. It translates to CASSSGTGFSETQYF. This chain uses TRBV7-8 with TRBJ2-5; the match to TRBD1 covers 9 bases. The V and J ends lost 4 bases and 5 bases, in that order; junction bases with no gene match: 8. Looked up from germline, CDR1 is SGHVS and CDR2 is FQNEAQ. The CDR3 extends over 15 amino acids.

The V and J genes are TRBV30 and TRBJ1-1, with D possibly matching TRBD1 (5 bases). The germline CDR1 and CDR2 sequences are GTSNPN and SVGIG (reference sequence). The CDR3 is 16 amino acids. Trimming took 0 bases from V and 0 from J, leaving 14 bases between them. CDR3 sequence (DNA): TGTGCCTGGAGTGTAGGGTTTTCAGGGATGAACACTGAAGCTTTCTTT. Protein product: CAWSVGFSGMNTEAFF.

The rearrangement joins TRBV27 to TRBJ2-2; no clear D gene. CDR1 MNHEY and CDR2 SMNVEV come from the germline V gene (reference sequence). The V end lost 2 bases, the J end lost 11 bases, and 12 bases lay between the germline ends. The CDR3 totals 13 residues. The CDR3 nucleotides read TGTGCCAGCAGTTTAGGTGTGGGCCCCGAGCTGTTTTTT. Its protein is CASSLGVGPELFF.

The rearrangement links TRBV19 to TRBJ2-5; 7 bases match TRBD2. Germline trimming cut 5 bases from V and 5 bases from J; bases unmatched to any gene: 5. In germline, CDR1 is LNHDA, CDR2 SQIVND (reference sequence). CDR3 length equals 13 residues. CDR3 in amino acids: CASSYEGGETQYF. The CDR3, as DNA: TGTGCCAGTAGTTACGAGGGAGGGGAGACCCAGTACTTC.

The V gene is TRBV5-6, the J gene TRBJ2-7; 8 bases fit TRBD2. The CDR3 runs 14 residues. With 4 bases clipped from V and 4 bases from J, the junction kept 7 bases outside the gene matches. The germline V gene encodes CDR1 SGHDT and CDR2 YYEEEE. The CDR3 reads CASSPGLVLYEQYF. Here the CDR3 DNA reads TGTGCCAGCAGCCCGGGACTAGTGTTGTACGAGCAGTACTTC.

The rearrangement links TRBV5-6 to TRBJ1-5, with D possibly being TRBD1 (5 bases). This CDR3 contains 12 residues. Germline CDR1 is SGHDT and CDR2 is YYEEEE. V lost 3 bases to trimming and J lost 10 bases, with 11 bases between them. The chain's CDR3 is CASSWGSGPQHF. Written as DNA, the CDR3 is TGTGCCAGCAGCTGGGGGAGCGGTCCCCAGCATTTT.

The chain couples TRBV11-2 to TRBJ2-7; D remains unclear. The CDR3 consists of 13 residues. Germline V CDR1 and CDR2: SGHAT, FQNNGV. Trimming shortened V by 0 bases and J by 3 bases, and 6 bases separated the two germline ends. DNA of the CDR3: TGTGCCAGCAGCTTAGAGAGGTACTACGAGCAGTACTTC. It codes for CASSLERYYEQYF.

The rearrangement links TRBV19 to TRBJ1-5; TRBD1 matches at 7 bases. CDR3 length: 16 amino acids. CDR1 is LNHDA and CDR2 is SQIVND in the germline V gene (reference sequence). V was pared by 3 bases and J by 3 bases, with 8 bases of the junction left unmatched. Here the CDR3 DNA reads TGTGCCAGTAGTATCATCCGGGACAGCTACAATCAGCCCCAGCATTTT. Amino acids: CASSIIRDSYNQPQHF.

This rearrangement joins TRBV5-1 to TRBJ1-6; 8 nucleotides align to TRBD1. Germline trimming cut 3 bases from V and 9 bases from J; bases unmatched to any gene: 11. Per the germline V gene, CDR1 is SGHRS and CDR2 is YFSETQ. This CDR3 region has 16 residues. The CDR3 loop is CASSWGDRGGGSPLHF. The CDR3 DNA reads TGCGCCAGCAGCTGGGGAGACAGGGGCGGTGGTTCACCCCTCCACTTT. Using reference TRBV5-1 and TRBJ1-6 for the parts outside the CDR3, the full variable domain is KAGVTQTPRYLIKTRGQQVTLSCSPISGHRSVSWYQQTPGQGLQFLFEYFSETQRNKGNFPGRFSGRQFSNSRSEMNVSTLELGDSALYLCASSWGDRGGGSPLHFGNGTRLTVT.

The V call is TRBV5-6, the J call TRBJ2-1; 13 bases line up with TRBD2. V gave up 4 bases and J gave up 4 bases; unmatched junction bases: 8. CDR1 and CDR2 (germline): SGHDT, YYEEEE. This CDR3 contains 17 residues. In DNA form, the CDR3 reads TGTGCCAGCAGCCACTGGACTAGCGGGAGTGGGTACAATGAGCAGTTCTTC. Protein product: CASSHWTSGSGYNEQFF. Variable domain in full (rest from reference TRBV5-6 and TRBJ2-1): DAGVTQSPTHLIKTRGQQVTLRCSPKSGHDTVSWYQQALGQGPQFIFQYYEEEERQRGNFPDRFSGHQFPNYSSELNVNALLLGDSALYLCASSHWTSGSGYNEQFFGPGTRLTVL.

The J gene is TRBJ1-5, the V gene TRBV27; TRBD1 matches at 9 bases. The CDR3 extends over 15 amino acids. CDR1 is MNHEY, CDR2 SMNVEV, per germline (reference sequence). J gave up 4 bases and V 5 bases, and 6 bases lay outside the gene matches. The DNA for the CDR3 is TGTGCCAGCAGTGACAGGGGGATGGCTAATCAGCCCCAGCATTTT. Its protein is CASSDRGMANQPQHF.

With regard to this clone: One end of the junction varies from germline; a read error may be responsible. The chain uses TRBV6-1 and TRBJ2-5; maybe TRBD1 (5 bases). The germline gives CDR1 MNHNS, CDR2 SASEGT. The CDR3 loop spans 11 amino acids. In DNA form, the CDR3 reads TGTGCCAGCAGGGAAGGACAAGTGGGGTACTTC. Translated: CASREGQVGYF.

The rearrangement links TRBV7-9 to TRBJ1-2, with D unclear. V shed 4 bases and J shed 7 bases, with 7 bases lying between them. Germline V lookup: CDR1 SEHNR, CDR2 FQNEAQ (reference sequence). CDR3 length equals 11 residues. Here the CDR3 DNA reads TGTGCCAGCAGCTCGTCATTTGGCTACACCTTC. Its protein is CASSSSFGYTF.

The CDR3 sequence is CASSPKASSYEQYF. CDR3 bases: TGCGCCAGCAGCCCGAAGGCAAGCTCCTACGAGCAGTACTTC. The genes are TRBV4-1 and TRBJ2-7; D is undetermined. Between the trimmed V and J ends, which lost 4 bases and 0 bases, there was a span of 10 bases. Germline V gene lookup returns CDR1 MGHRA and CDR2 YSYEKL. CDR3 size: 14 residues.

The chain has TRBV25-1 and TRBJ2-6; 8 bases are shared with TRBD1. This CDR3 is 18 amino acids long. Germline V gene data show CDR1 as MGHDK and CDR2 as SYGVNS. V gave up 2 bases and J gave up 2 bases; unmatched junction bases: 8. The CDR3 loop reads CASSEQQGDRPGANVLTF. DNA of the CDR3: TGTGCCAGCAGTGAACAACAGGGGGACAGACCTGGGGCCAACGTCCTGACTTTC.

This clone appeared a single time. The V call is TRBV28, the J call TRBJ2-7, with 8 bases fitting TRBD2. V lost 5 bases, J lost 4 bases, and 22 bases stayed unmatched. The CDR3 has 19 residues. CDR1 MDHEN and CDR2 SYDVKM come from the germline V gene. CDR3: CASSVLHPLAGGAQYEQYF. The CDR3 DNA is TGTGCCAGCAGTGTACTCCACCCCTTAGCCGGGGGGGCTCAGTACGAGCAGTACTTC.

The V call is TRBV4-1, the J call TRBJ2-1, with TRBD1 matching 12 bases. Trimming removed 5 bases from V and 8 bases from J; junction bases left unmatched: 10. This CDR3 has 16 residues. Germline CDR1 MGHRA, CDR2 YSYEKL. CDR3 protein: CASSITGTGGWDEQFF. CDR3 coding DNA: TGCGCCAGCAGCATAACCGGGACAGGGGGCTGGGATGAGCAGTTCTTC.

Regarding this clone: Other DNA sequences in the same sample also yield this CDR3. V gene TRBV4-3 combines with J gene TRBJ2-1; D may match TRBD1 or TRBD2 (5 bases each). Trimming removed 3 bases from V and 0 bases from J, with 6 bases in between. The CDR3 loop spans 14 amino acids. Germline lookup yields CDR1 LGHNA and CDR2 YSLEER. CDR3 sequence: CASSQGDSYNEQFF. The CDR3 DNA reads TGCGCCAGCAGCCAGGGGGACTCCTACAATGAGCAGTTCTTC.

The rearrangement joins TRBV10-1 to TRBJ1-4, with 8 nucleotides matching TRBD1. This CDR3 region has 15 residues. Trimming at V came to 4 bases and at J to 8 bases, leaving 9 bases not matched to a gene. Germline V gene lookup returns CDR1 WNHNN and CDR2 SYGVQD (reference sequence). DNA of the CDR3: TGCGCCAGCAGTGGAACCGGGACAGGCCCCGAAAAACTGTTTTTT. Translated: CASSGTGTGPEKLFF.

The chain couples TRBV30 to TRBJ2-7, with D perhaps matching TRBD1 (6 bases). Per germline, CDR1 GTSNPN and CDR2 SVGIG (reference sequence). The length of the CDR3 is 14 residues. The V gene lost 7 bases and the J gene lost 7 bases, with 23 bases spanning the gap. The CDR3, as DNA: TGTGCCTCGGAACTGGGGGCAGGGCCGGGGGAGCAGTACTTC. This translates into CASELGAGPGEQYF.

The chain carries TRBV27 and TRBJ2-7; TRBD1 agrees at 10 bases. The CDR3 is made up of 15 amino acids. Germline-derived CDR1 and CDR2 are MNHEY and SMNVEV (reference sequence). After removal of 3 bases from V and 4 bases from J, the junction contained 6 bases not matched to a gene. CDR3 loop: CASSLVGTGEYEQYF. CDR3 coding DNA: TGTGCCAGCAGTTTGGTCGGGACAGGGGAATACGAGCAGTACTTC.

Worth noting for this clone: Distinct nucleotide sequences in the sample also encode this CDR3. CDR3 DNA sequence: TGTGCCAGCAGTTATTCAGAGGGGCCCTACGAGCAGTACTTC. This encodes CASSYSEGPYEQYF. This sequence joins TRBV6-5 and TRBJ2-7; D may correspond to TRBD1 or TRBD2 (5 bases each). Germline-derived CDR1 and CDR2 are MNHEY and SVGAGI. Trimming pared 3 bases from V and 2 bases from J, leaving 11 bases between. This CDR3 has 14 residues.